Listed below are T cell receptor beta chains from one sample, sequenced in a study of cytomegalovirus exposure and HLA in healthy donors. The table came from immunoSEQ multiplex PCR; TCRdb's copy has only in-frame clones and leaves some out. Of about 94,000 clones in the sample, around 74% are singletons; the top ten hold more than 6%. The sample consisted of PBMCs. The receptors originated from a man aged 35 to 55 in good health and CMV-seropositive. Both conserved end residues are part of each CDR3. The order of the fields is D gene, J gene, V gene, clone size, CDR3 protein, CDR3 DNA. D genes are given only for firm matches. The size entry is marked missing in some rows and otherwise reads once, few, many or a size class.

d_call: TRBD1; j_call: TRBJ1-2; v_call: TRBV2; clone_size: -; cdr3_aa: CASFEDRGGYGYTF; cdr3_nt: TGTGCCAGCTTTGAGGACAGGGGAGGCTATGGCTACACCTTC
d_call: TRBD2; j_call: TRBJ2-3; v_call: TRBV7-3; clone_size: -; cdr3_aa: CASSSGLAVDTQYF; cdr3_nt: TGTGCCAGCAGCTCGGGACTAGCGGTGGATACGCAGTATTTT
d_call: -; j_call: TRBJ2-7; v_call: TRBV28; clone_size: -; cdr3_aa: CASKKDSLYEQYF; cdr3_nt: TGTGCCAGCAAGAAAGACAGTCTCTACGAGCAGTACTTC
d_call: TRBD1; j_call: TRBJ2-7; v_call: TRBV10-1; clone_size: -; cdr3_aa: CASSEGQGRREQYF; cdr3_nt: TGCGCCAGCAGTGAGGGACAGGGGCGGCGCGAGCAGTACTTC
d_call: -; j_call: TRBJ2-1; v_call: TRBV29-1; clone_size: few; cdr3_aa: CSVGHHSYNEQFF; cdr3_nt: TGCAGCGTTGGGCACCACTCCTACAATGAGCAGTTCTTC
d_call: -; j_call: TRBJ1-1; v_call: TRBV7-2; clone_size: -; cdr3_aa: CASSPGRDTLTEAFF; cdr3_nt: TGTGCCAGCAGCCCTGGCAGGGACACTCTAACTGAAGCTTTCTTT
d_call: -; j_call: TRBJ2-3; v_call: TRBV5-1; clone_size: -; cdr3_aa: CASSYSSADTQYF; cdr3_nt: TGCGCCAGCAGCTACAGTTCCGCAGATACGCAGTATTTT
d_call: -; j_call: TRBJ1-5; v_call: TRBV4-1; clone_size: -; cdr3_aa: CASSQENSGDRNQPQHF; cdr3_nt: TGCGCCAGCAGCCAAGAGAACAGCGGCGATCGCAATCAGCCCCAGCATTTT
d_call: TRBD1; j_call: TRBJ1-2; v_call: TRBV6-1; clone_size: -; cdr3_aa: CASSAGQGNGYTF; cdr3_nt: TGTGCCAGCAGTGCAGGACAGGGAAATGGCTACACCTTC
d_call: -; j_call: TRBJ2-7; v_call: TRBV6-5; clone_size: -; cdr3_aa: CASSPAGSYEQYF; cdr3_nt: TGTGCCAGCAGTCCGGCAGGGTCCTACGAGCAGTACTTC
d_call: -; j_call: TRBJ2-5; v_call: TRBV10-1; clone_size: -; cdr3_aa: CASSNTRGETQYF; cdr3_nt: TGCGCCAGCAGTAATACCCGAGGGGAGACCCAGTACTTC
d_call: -; j_call: TRBJ1-5; v_call: TRBV7-2; clone_size: -; cdr3_aa: CASSLADGRPQHF; cdr3_nt: TGTGCCAGCAGCTTAGCGGATGGGCGGCCCCAGCATTTT
d_call: -; j_call: TRBJ2-1; v_call: TRBV5-1; clone_size: -; cdr3_aa: CASSLAPSAGNEQFF; cdr3_nt: TGCGCCAGCAGCTTGGCGCCTAGCGCGGGCAATGAGCAGTTCTTC
d_call: -; j_call: TRBJ1-6; v_call: TRBV7-6; clone_size: -; cdr3_aa: CASSPGPAGADSPLHF; cdr3_nt: TGTGCCAGCAGCCCAGGGCCCGCGGGGGCGGACTCACCCCTCCACTTT
d_call: TRBD2; j_call: TRBJ2-7; v_call: TRBV9; clone_size: few; cdr3_aa: CASSPSGSSYEQYF; cdr3_nt: TGTGCCAGCAGCCCTAGCGGGAGCTCCTACGAGCAGTACTTC
d_call: TRBD2; j_call: TRBJ2-3; v_call: TRBV27; clone_size: -; cdr3_aa: CASSQSLAGEDTQYF; cdr3_nt: TGTGCCAGCAGTCAATCGTTGGCGGGAGAAGATACGCAGTATTTT
d_call: TRBD1; j_call: TRBJ2-7; v_call: TRBV28; clone_size: -; cdr3_aa: CASRGRGFREQYF; cdr3_nt: TGTGCCAGCAGGGGCAGGGGGTTCCGCGAGCAGTACTTC
d_call: -; j_call: TRBJ2-3; v_call: TRBV9; clone_size: few; cdr3_aa: CASSLQPPRDDTQYF; cdr3_nt: TGTGCCAGCAGCCTACAGCCGCCACGAGACGATACGCAGTATTTT
d_call: -; j_call: TRBJ2-7; v_call: TRBV6-4; clone_size: few; cdr3_aa: CASSLFPYEQYF; cdr3_nt: TGTGCCAGCAGCCTGTTCCCCTACGAGCAGTACTTC
d_call: -; j_call: TRBJ2-3; v_call: TRBV2; clone_size: -; cdr3_aa: CASSPGGYRTDTQYF; cdr3_nt: TGTGCCAGCAGTCCGGGCGGGTACCGAACAGATACGCAGTATTTT
d_call: -; j_call: TRBJ1-2; v_call: TRBV2; clone_size: once; cdr3_aa: CASSEPELYGYTF; cdr3_nt: TGTGCCAGCAGTGAACCTGAACTCTATGGCTACACCTTC
d_call: -; j_call: TRBJ1-5; v_call: TRBV6-1; clone_size: -; cdr3_aa: CASSETAQHF; cdr3_nt: TGTGCCAGCAGTGAAACGGCCCAGCATTTT
d_call: TRBD2; j_call: TRBJ2-7; v_call: TRBV19; clone_size: -; cdr3_aa: CASSLRTSGAGYEQYF; cdr3_nt: TGTGCCAGTAGTCTCCGGACTAGCGGAGCGGGCTACGAGCAGTACTTC
d_call: TRBD1; j_call: TRBJ1-1; v_call: TRBV14; clone_size: -; cdr3_aa: CASSSGTGLANTEAFF; cdr3_nt: TGTGCCAGCAGCTCCGGGACAGGGCTTGCGAACACTGAAGCTTTCTTT
d_call: TRBD2; j_call: TRBJ2-2; v_call: TRBV7-2; clone_size: -; cdr3_aa: CASSLRTSGGRDTGELFF; cdr3_nt: TGTGCCAGCAGCCTACGGACTAGCGGGGGGCGGGACACCGGGGAGCTGTTTTTT
d_call: TRBD1; j_call: TRBJ2-7; v_call: TRBV7-9; clone_size: -; cdr3_aa: CASSDGQGLREQYF; cdr3_nt: TGTGCCAGCAGCGATGGACAGGGGCTAAGGGAGCAGTACTTC
d_call: TRBD2; j_call: TRBJ2-5; v_call: TRBV5-1; clone_size: -; cdr3_aa: CASSAGLAEEQYF; cdr3_nt: TGCGCCAGCAGCGCGGGACTAGCGGAAGAGCAGTACTTC
d_call: -; j_call: TRBJ1-1; v_call: TRBV28; clone_size: -; cdr3_aa: CASSLGAMNTEAFF; cdr3_nt: TGTGCCAGCAGTTTGGGGGCCATGAACACTGAAGCTTTCTTT
d_call: -; j_call: TRBJ2-7; v_call: TRBV6-5; clone_size: -; cdr3_aa: CASRSNRAYEQYF; cdr3_nt: TGTGCCAGCAGGAGTAACAGGGCCTACGAGCAGTACTTC
d_call: TRBD2; j_call: TRBJ2-7; v_call: TRBV4-1; clone_size: -; cdr3_aa: CASSRREGDSLANEQYF; cdr3_nt: TGCGCCAGCAGCCGGCGGGAGGGAGATAGTTTGGCCAACGAGCAGTACTTC
d_call: TRBD2; j_call: TRBJ2-3; v_call: TRBV27; clone_size: few; cdr3_aa: CASSSTGPTSGSTDTQYF; cdr3_nt: TGTGCCAGCAGTTCCACGGGCCCCACCAGCGGGAGTACAGATACGCAGTATTTT
d_call: TRBD2; j_call: TRBJ2-2; v_call: TRBV28; clone_size: few; cdr3_aa: CASSLVGGGLATGELFF; cdr3_nt: TGTGCCAGCAGTTTAGTCGGGGGGGGACTAGCAACCGGGGAGCTGTTTTTT
d_call: -; j_call: TRBJ1-4; v_call: TRBV7-6; clone_size: -; cdr3_aa: CASSLSGRNEKLFF; cdr3_nt: TGTGCCAGCAGCTTATCTGGCAGGAATGAAAAACTGTTTTTT
d_call: -; j_call: TRBJ1-1; v_call: TRBV27; clone_size: -; cdr3_aa: CASSFWAKDTEAFF; cdr3_nt: TGTGCCAGCAGTTTCTGGGCCAAGGACACTGAAGCTTTCTTT
d_call: -; j_call: TRBJ2-1; v_call: TRBV10-3; clone_size: -; cdr3_aa: CAISEGGPYNEQFF; cdr3_nt: TGTGCCATCAGTGAAGGGGGACCCTACAATGAGCAGTTCTTC
d_call: TRBD2; j_call: TRBJ2-7; v_call: TRBV7-6; clone_size: -; cdr3_aa: CASSLEGGGRATYEQYF; cdr3_nt: TGTGCCAGCAGCTTAGAGGGAGGCGGGAGGGCAACCTACGAGCAGTACTTC
d_call: -; j_call: TRBJ1-4; v_call: TRBV14; clone_size: -; cdr3_aa: CASSQQGNTNEKLFF; cdr3_nt: TGTGCCAGCAGCCAACAGGGGAACACTAATGAAAAACTGTTTTTT
d_call: TRBD1; j_call: TRBJ2-5; v_call: TRBV2; clone_size: -; cdr3_aa: CASSAPGAGDRGGKTQYF; cdr3_nt: TGTGCCAGCAGTGCGCCTGGGGCGGGGGACAGGGGAGGAAAGACCCAGTACTTC
d_call: -; j_call: TRBJ2-1; v_call: TRBV29-1; clone_size: -; cdr3_aa: CSVGETGYNEQFF; cdr3_nt: TGCAGCGTTGGGGAGACAGGCTACAATGAGCAGTTCTTC
d_call: -; j_call: TRBJ2-1; v_call: TRBV2; clone_size: -; cdr3_aa: CASSEAVSGEQFF; cdr3_nt: TGTGCCAGCAGTGAAGCTGTCTCGGGGGAGCAGTTCTTC
d_call: TRBD2; j_call: TRBJ2-2; v_call: TRBV5-1; clone_size: few; cdr3_aa: CASSLDSGGSGELFF; cdr3_nt: TGCGCCAGCAGCCTTGATAGCGGGGGGTCCGGGGAGCTGTTTTTT
d_call: -; j_call: TRBJ2-7; v_call: TRBV7-2; clone_size: -; cdr3_aa: CASSLQALGADEQYF; cdr3_nt: TGTGCCAGCAGCTTACAGGCACTCGGAGCGGACGAGCAGTACTTC
d_call: TRBD1; j_call: TRBJ2-7; v_call: TRBV5-8; clone_size: -; cdr3_aa: CASSWGEGTGNYEQYF; cdr3_nt: TGTGCCAGCAGTTGGGGGGAAGGGACAGGGAACTACGAGCAGTACTTC
d_call: -; j_call: TRBJ2-2; v_call: TRBV28; clone_size: -; cdr3_aa: CACSSSGGELFF; cdr3_nt: TGTGCCTGCAGTTCGTCGGGCGGGGAGCTGTTTTTT
d_call: -; j_call: TRBJ1-1; v_call: TRBV5-4; clone_size: -; cdr3_aa: CASSLPTGMNTEAFF; cdr3_nt: TGTGCCAGCAGCCTACCGACAGGAATGAACACCGAAGCTTTCTTT
d_call: TRBD1; j_call: TRBJ1-5; v_call: TRBV6-1; clone_size: -; cdr3_aa: CASRTGTGNQPQHF; cdr3_nt: TGTGCCAGCAGAACGGGGACAGGAAATCAGCCCCAGCATTTT
d_call: TRBD2; j_call: TRBJ2-3; v_call: TRBV10-3; clone_size: -; cdr3_aa: CAISDRTSGKTDTQYF; cdr3_nt: TGTGCCATCAGTGACAGAACTAGCGGGAAAACAGATACGCAGTATTTT
d_call: TRBD1; j_call: TRBJ1-6; v_call: TRBV27; clone_size: -; cdr3_aa: CASSFRTGTGTSPLHF; cdr3_nt: TGTGCCAGCAGTTTCCGGACCGGGACAGGGACATCACCCCTCCACTTT
d_call: TRBD2; j_call: TRBJ2-5; v_call: TRBV29-1; clone_size: -; cdr3_aa: CSVQRGLLETQYF; cdr3_nt: TGCAGCGTTCAGCGGGGCCTTCTCGAGACCCAGTACTTC
d_call: TRBD2; j_call: TRBJ2-1; v_call: TRBV12-5; clone_size: -; cdr3_aa: CASGQGLAGGVPDNEQFF; cdr3_nt: TGTGCTAGTGGCCAGGGACTAGCGGGAGGCGTGCCTGACAATGAGCAGTTCTTC
d_call: TRBD2; j_call: TRBJ2-3; v_call: TRBV10-3; clone_size: once; cdr3_aa: CAISGGRATDTQYF; cdr3_nt: TGTGCCATCAGTGGCGGGAGGGCCACAGATACGCAGTATTTT
d_call: -; j_call: TRBJ1-1; v_call: TRBV7-9; clone_size: -; cdr3_aa: CASSLGGEAFF; cdr3_nt: TGTGCCAGCAGCTTAGGAGGGGAAGCTTTCTTT
d_call: TRBD1; j_call: TRBJ1-2; v_call: TRBV5-6; clone_size: -; cdr3_aa: CASSPGQGTYGYTF; cdr3_nt: TGTGCCAGCAGCCCGGGACAGGGAACCTATGGCTACACCTTC
d_call: -; j_call: TRBJ2-1; v_call: TRBV14; clone_size: -; cdr3_aa: CASSQDRRGEQFF; cdr3_nt: TGTGCCAGCAGCCAAGACCGACGGGGGGAGCAGTTCTTC